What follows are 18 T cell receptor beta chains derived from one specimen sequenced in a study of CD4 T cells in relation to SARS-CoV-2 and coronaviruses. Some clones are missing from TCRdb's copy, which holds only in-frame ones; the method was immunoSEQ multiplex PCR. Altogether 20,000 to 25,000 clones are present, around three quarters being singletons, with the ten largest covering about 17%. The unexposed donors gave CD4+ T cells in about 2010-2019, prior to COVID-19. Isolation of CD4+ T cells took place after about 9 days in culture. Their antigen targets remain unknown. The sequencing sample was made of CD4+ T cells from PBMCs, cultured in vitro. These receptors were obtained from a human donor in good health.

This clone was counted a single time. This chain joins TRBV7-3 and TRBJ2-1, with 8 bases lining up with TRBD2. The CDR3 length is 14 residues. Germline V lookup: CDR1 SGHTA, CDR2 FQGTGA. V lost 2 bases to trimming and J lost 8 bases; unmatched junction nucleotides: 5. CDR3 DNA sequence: TGTGCCAGCAGCTTACTTGGCGGGGGGCATGAGCAGTTCTTC. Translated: CASSLLGGGHEQFF.

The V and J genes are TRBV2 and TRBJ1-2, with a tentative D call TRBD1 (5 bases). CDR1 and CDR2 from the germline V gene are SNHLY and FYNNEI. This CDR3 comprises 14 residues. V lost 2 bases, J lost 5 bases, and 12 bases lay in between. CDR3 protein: CASSETGRGYGYTF. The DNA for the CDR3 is TGTGCCAGCAGTGAAACGGGGAGGGGATATGGCTACACCTTC.

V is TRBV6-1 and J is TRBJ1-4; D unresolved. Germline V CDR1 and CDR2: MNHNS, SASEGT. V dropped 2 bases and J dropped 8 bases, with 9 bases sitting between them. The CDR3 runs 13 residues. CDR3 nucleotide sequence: TGTGCCAGCAGTGAATGGAGGGAAGAAAAACTGTTTTTT. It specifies CASSEWREEKLFF.

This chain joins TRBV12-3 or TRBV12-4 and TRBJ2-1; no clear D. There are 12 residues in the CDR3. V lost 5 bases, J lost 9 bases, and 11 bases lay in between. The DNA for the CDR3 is TGTGCCAGCAGTCCGTGGGGTAGTGAGCAGTTCTTC. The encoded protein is CASSPWGSEQFF.

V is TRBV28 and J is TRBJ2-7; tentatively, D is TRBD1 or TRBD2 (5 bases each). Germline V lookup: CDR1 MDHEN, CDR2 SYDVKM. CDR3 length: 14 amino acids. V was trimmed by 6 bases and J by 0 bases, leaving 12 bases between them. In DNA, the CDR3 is TGTGCCAGCAGCCGTTTCGGGGCCTCCTACGAGCAGTACTTC. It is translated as CASSRFGASYEQYF. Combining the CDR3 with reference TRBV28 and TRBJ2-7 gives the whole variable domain DVKVTQSSRYLVKRTGEKVFLECVQDMDHENMFWYRQDPGLGLRLIYFSYDVKMKEKGDIPEGYSVSREKKERFSLILESASTNQTSMYLCASSRFGASYEQYFGPGTRLTVT.

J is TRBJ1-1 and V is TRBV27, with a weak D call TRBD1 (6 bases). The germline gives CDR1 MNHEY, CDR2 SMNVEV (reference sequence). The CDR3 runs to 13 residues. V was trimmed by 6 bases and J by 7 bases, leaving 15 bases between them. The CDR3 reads CASRTGTNYEAFF. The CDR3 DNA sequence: TGTGCCAGCAGAACCGGGACAAACTATGAAGCTTTCTTT.

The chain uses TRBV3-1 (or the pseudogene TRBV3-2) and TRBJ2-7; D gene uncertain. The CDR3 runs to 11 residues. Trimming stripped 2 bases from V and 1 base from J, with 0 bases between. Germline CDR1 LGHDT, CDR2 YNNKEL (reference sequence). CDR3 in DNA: TGTGCCAGCAGCCAATCCTACGAGCAGTACTTC. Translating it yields CASSQSYEQYF.

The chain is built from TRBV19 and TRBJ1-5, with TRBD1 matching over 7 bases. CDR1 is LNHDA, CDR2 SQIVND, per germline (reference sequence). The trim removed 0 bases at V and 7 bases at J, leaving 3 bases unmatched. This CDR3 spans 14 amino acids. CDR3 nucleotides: TGTGCCAGTAGTATAGAAAGACAGGGACAGCCCCAGCATTTT. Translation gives CASSIERQGQPQHF.

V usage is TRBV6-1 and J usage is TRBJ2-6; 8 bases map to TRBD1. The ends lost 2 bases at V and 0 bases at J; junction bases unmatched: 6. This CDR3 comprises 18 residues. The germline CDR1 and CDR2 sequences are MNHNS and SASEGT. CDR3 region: CASSERGTGYSGANVLTF. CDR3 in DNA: TGTGCCAGCAGTGAACGGGGGACAGGTTACTCTGGGGCCAACGTCCTGACTTTC.

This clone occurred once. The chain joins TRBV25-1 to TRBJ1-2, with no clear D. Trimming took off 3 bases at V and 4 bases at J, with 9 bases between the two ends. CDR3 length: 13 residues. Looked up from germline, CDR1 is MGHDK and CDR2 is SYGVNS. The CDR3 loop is CASSDTLTYGYTF. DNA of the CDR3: TGTGCCAGCAGTGATACCCTTACCTATGGCTACACCTTC.

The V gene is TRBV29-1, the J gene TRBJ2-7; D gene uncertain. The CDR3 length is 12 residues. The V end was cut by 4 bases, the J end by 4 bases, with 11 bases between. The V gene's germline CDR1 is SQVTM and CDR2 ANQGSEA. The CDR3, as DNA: TGCAGCGTTGGCTTCACGACTTACGAGCAGTACTTC. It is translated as CSVGFTTYEQYF.

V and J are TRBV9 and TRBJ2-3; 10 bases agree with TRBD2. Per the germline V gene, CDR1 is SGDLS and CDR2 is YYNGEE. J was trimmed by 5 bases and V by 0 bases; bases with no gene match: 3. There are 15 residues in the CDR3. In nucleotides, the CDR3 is TGTGCCAGCAGCGTAGTAGCGGGAGGATTAGATACGCAGTATTTT. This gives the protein CASSVVAGGLDTQYF.

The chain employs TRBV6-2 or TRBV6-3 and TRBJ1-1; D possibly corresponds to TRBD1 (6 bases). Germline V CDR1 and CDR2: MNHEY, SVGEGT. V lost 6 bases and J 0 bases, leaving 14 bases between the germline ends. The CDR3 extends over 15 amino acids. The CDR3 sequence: CASSLQGSLNTEAFF. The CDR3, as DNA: TGTGCCAGCAGCCTACAGGGTTCGTTGAACACTGAAGCTTTCTTT.

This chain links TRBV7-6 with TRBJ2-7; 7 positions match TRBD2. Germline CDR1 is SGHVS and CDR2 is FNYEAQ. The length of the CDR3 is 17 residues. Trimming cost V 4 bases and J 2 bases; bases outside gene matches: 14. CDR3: CASSSYMGLADTYEQYF. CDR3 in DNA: TGTGCCAGCAGCTCCTATATGGGGCTAGCGGACACCTACGAGCAGTACTTC.

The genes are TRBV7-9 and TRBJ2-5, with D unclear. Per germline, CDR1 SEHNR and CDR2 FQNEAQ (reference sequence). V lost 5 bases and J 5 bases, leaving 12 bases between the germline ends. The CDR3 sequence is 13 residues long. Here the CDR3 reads CASSRGARETQYF. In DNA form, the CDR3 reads TGTGCCAGCAGCCGCGGAGCTCGGGAGACCCAGTACTTC.

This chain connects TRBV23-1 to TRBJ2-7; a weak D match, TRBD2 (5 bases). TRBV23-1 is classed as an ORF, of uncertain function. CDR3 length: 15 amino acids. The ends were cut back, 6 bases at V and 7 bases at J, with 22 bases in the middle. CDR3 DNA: TGCGCCAGCAGGCCTCCGTTGGACTTCCTCGGAGAGCAGTACTTC. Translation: CASRPPLDFLGEQYF.

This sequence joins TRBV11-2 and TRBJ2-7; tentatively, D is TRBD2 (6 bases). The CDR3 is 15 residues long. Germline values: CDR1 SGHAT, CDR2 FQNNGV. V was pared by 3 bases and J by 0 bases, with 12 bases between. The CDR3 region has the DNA TGTGCCAGCAGCTTTGGCGGGGTAAGCTCCTACGAGCAGTACTTC. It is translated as CASSFGGVSSYEQYF. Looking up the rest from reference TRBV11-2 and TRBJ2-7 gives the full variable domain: EAGVAQSPRYKIIEKRQSVAFWCNPISGHATLYWYQQILGQGPKLLIQFQNNGVVDDSQLPKDRFSAERLKGVDSTLKIQPAKLEDSAVYLCASSFGGVSSYEQYFGPGTRLTVT.

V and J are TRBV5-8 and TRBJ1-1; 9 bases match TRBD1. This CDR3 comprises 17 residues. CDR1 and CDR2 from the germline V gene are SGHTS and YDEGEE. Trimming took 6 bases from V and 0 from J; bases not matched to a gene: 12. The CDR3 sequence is CASTSVTGTGLNTEAFF. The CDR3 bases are TGTGCCAGCACTTCGGTTACCGGGACAGGGTTGAACACTGAAGCTTTCTTT.